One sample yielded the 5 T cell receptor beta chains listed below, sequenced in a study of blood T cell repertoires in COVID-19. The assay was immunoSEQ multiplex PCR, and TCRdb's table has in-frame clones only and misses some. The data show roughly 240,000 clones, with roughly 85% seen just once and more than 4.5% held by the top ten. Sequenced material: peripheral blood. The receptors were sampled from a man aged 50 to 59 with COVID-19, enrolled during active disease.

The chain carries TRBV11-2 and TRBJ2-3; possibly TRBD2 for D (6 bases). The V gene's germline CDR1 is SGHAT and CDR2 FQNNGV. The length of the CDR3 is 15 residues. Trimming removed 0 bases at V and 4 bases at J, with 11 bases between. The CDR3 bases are TGTGCCAGCAGCTTAGATGTCGGGGGAGCAGATACGCAGTATTTT. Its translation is CASSLDVGGADTQYF.

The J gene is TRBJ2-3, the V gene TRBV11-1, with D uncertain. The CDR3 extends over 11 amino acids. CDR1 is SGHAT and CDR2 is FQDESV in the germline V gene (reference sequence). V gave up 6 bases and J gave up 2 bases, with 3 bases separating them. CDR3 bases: TGTGCCAGCAGTCACACAGATACGCAGTATTTT. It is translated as CASSHTDTQYF.

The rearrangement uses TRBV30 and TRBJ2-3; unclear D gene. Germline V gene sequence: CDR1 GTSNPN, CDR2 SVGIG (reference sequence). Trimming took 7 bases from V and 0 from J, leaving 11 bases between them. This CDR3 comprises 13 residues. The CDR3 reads CASDFASTDTQYF. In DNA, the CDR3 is TGTGCCTCAGACTTTGCTAGCACAGATACGCAGTATTTT.

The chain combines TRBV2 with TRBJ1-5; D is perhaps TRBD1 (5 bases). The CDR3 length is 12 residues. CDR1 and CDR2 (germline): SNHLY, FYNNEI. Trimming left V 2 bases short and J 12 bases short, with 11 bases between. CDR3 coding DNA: TGTGCCAGCAGTGAAATCCAGGACATCCAGCATTTT. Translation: CASSEIQDIQHF.

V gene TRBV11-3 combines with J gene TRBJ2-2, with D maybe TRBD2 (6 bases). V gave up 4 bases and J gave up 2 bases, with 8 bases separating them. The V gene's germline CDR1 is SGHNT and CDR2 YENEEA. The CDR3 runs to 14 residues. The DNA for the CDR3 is TGTGCCAGCAGCTGGGCGGGAAACACCGGGGAGCTGTTTTTT. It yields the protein CASSWAGNTGELFF. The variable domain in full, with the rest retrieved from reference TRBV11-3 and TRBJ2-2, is EAGVVQSPRYKIIEKKQPVAFWCNPISGHNTLYWYLQNLGQGPELLIRYENEEAVDDSQLPKDRFSAERLKGVDSTLKIQPAELGDSAVYLCASSWAGNTGELFFGEGSRLTVL.